This TCR beta chain was obtained from a study of cytotoxic CD8 clonotypes in ibrutinib-treated CLL. Study at large: Overall, 24 responses were partial and 2 complete; following median roughly 72 months, approximately 15 patients stayed remitted and approximately 12 progressed. When averaged across all of the samples, the counts came to 255,043 productive templates and about 100,000 productive rearrangements. Study findings and constraints: In comparison with age-matched healthy donors, baseline clonality was higher and tracked circulating CD8+ T-cell counts.

About this clone itself: Its matching antigen is unknown.

Profiling relied on immunoSEQ multiplex PCR, and the TCRdb table lists in-frame clones only, not all of them. There are some 140,000 clones in the sample; 80% to 95% occur only once, and approximately 10% lies in the top ten. Germline CDR1 is KGHSH and CDR2 is LQKENI. The CDR3 is made up of 16 amino acids. Trimming took 0 bases from V and 0 from J, leaving 12 bases between them. This chain links TRBV18 with TRBJ2-7, with D possibly TRBD2 on 6 matching bases. The receptor comes from a human donor with chronic lymphocytic leukemia. The source was PBMCs, collected after 12 months of ibrutinib treatment. The CDR3 DNA is TGTGCCAGCTCACCACCGGTCTGGGAGGCCTCCTACGAGCAGTACTTC. It specifies CASSPPVWEASYEQYF.